The source of this T cell receptor beta chain is a study of control samples from healthy donors and cancer patients (dated by TCRdb to 2018 to 2020). Library preparation used the immunoSEQ multiplex PCR assay. The table was pulled from immuneACCESS by TCRdb, which kept in-frame rearrangements only. Such tables lose some clones; where checked, under half of the loss comes from unresolved V genes, and the rest has no known cause. The sample has about 85,000 clones on record, around 90% of them singletons. The ten largest clonotypes hold about 7.4% of the sample. A word on this clone: It lacks a known antigen. Germline is not matched at one junction end, which may reflect a read error.

The CDR3 sequence holds 13 residues, the cysteine and phenylalanine included. Only the CDR3 DNA is retained, 39 bases long and in frame from the first base. The CDR1 and CDR2 encoded by the germline V gene are MDHEN and SYDVKM. The material sequenced was blood. The origin of this receptor is a woman between 55 and 75 years old in good health. The V gene is TRBV28 and the J gene is TRBJ1-2; TRBD1 is possibly the D segment (6 matching bases). The nucleotides read TGTGCCAGCAGTGGCGGGGGCATCTATGTCTACACCTTC. Translated, this is CASSGGGIYVYTF.